The 7 T cell receptor beta chains listed next were all sequenced from one sample in a study of graft-versus-host responses after intestinal transplantation. Assay: immunoSEQ multiplex PCR; the TCRdb copy retains only in-frame clones and omits some. The table has around 100,000 clones, roughly 84% seen once. Their antigen targets remain unknown. Sequencing was performed on unstimulated CD4+ T cells sorted from spleen or lymph node cells, taken before transplant. These receptors all come from a human donor who was the organ donor for an intestinal transplant.

This rearrangement joins TRBV9 to TRBJ1-3; D perhaps matches TRBD1 (6 bases). The CDR3 is 14 amino acids. Germline values: CDR1 SGDLS, CDR2 YYNGEE. Trimming took 4 bases from V and 0 from J, leaving 8 bases between them. The CDR3 DNA reads as TGTGCCAGCAGCCGACAGGCCTCTGGAAACACCATATATTTT. Protein sequence: CASSRQASGNTIYF.

This chain uses TRBV6-6 with TRBJ1-2; D might be TRBD1 (5 bases). The length of the CDR3 is 16 residues. V was pared by 5 bases and J by 7 bases, with 23 bases between. Looked up from germline, CDR1 is MNHNY and CDR2 is SVGAGI (reference sequence). For the CDR3, the DNA is TGTGCCAGCAGTGGTGGGAAGACAGTAAATCACTCTGGCTACACCTTC. Protein sequence: CASSGGKTVNHSGYTF.

This clone came up a few times. The chain uses TRBV14 and TRBJ1-3, with no clear D. Trimming took 0 bases from V and 3 from J, leaving 9 bases between them. CDR3 length: 15 amino acids. Germline assignment: CDR1 SGHDN and CDR2 FVKESK. Here the CDR3 DNA reads TGTGCCAGCAGCCAAGATCCAGGTTATGGAAACACCATATATTTT. Its translation is CASSQDPGYGNTIYF.

This chain joins TRBV5-1 and TRBJ2-7, with D tentatively TRBD1 (6 bases). Germline CDR1 reads SGHRS; CDR2 reads YFSETQ. The CDR3 length is 17 residues. V lost 4 bases and J lost 2, with 22 bases in between. The CDR3 bases are TGCGCCAGCAGCCCGGATGTCCAGGGGCGAAAGCCCTACGAGCAGTACTTC. Translating gives CASSPDVQGRKPYEQYF.

This clone came up a few times. The genes are TRBV5-1 and TRBJ2-7; tentative D call: TRBD2 (6 bases). The V end lost 0 bases, the J end lost 6 bases, and 7 bases lay between the germline ends. The germline V gene encodes CDR1 SGHRS and CDR2 YFSETQ. This CDR3 contains 12 residues. Here the CDR3 reads CASSLGGAEQYF. In nucleotides, the CDR3 is TGCGCCAGCAGCTTGGGCGGGGCCGAGCAGTACTTC. The full variable domain, completed using reference TRBV5-1 and TRBJ2-7, is KAGVTQTPRYLIKTRGQQVTLSCSPISGHRSVSWYQQTPGQGLQFLFEYFSETQRNKGNFPGRFSGRQFSNSRSEMNVSTLELGDSALYLCASSLGGAEQYFGPGTRLTVT.

The chain carries TRBV30 and TRBJ1-2; D not certain. V was trimmed by 2 bases and J by 4 bases, leaving 14 bases between them. Germline CDR1 reads GTSNPN; CDR2 reads SVGIG (reference sequence). This CDR3 has 14 amino acids. In DNA form, the CDR3 reads TGTGCCTGGAGTTTGATAGGGAGTGTCTATGGCTACACCTTC. It encodes CAWSLIGSVYGYTF.

The chain carries TRBV16 and TRBJ1-2; TRBD1 is a possible D gene (6 bases). CDR3 length: 15 residues. Germline-derived CDR1 and CDR2 are KGHSY and FQNENV. Trimming shortened V by 0 bases and J by 5 bases, and 13 bases separated the two germline ends. This CDR3 reads CASSQSLTGAYGYTF. The CDR3 DNA follows: TGTGCCAGCAGCCAATCATTGACAGGCGCATATGGCTACACCTTC.